These 10 T cell receptor beta chains share one sample of origin, sequenced in a study of blood T cell repertoires in COVID-19. Data came from immunoSEQ multiplex PCR; TCRdb stores just in-frame clones and leaves some out. Found here are about 210,000 clones, approximately 78% of them singletons; the top ten hold roughly 8.7%. The sample comprised PBMCs or T cells enriched from blood (not recorded which). The receptors here all came from a middle-aged man who had recovered from COVID-19.

This chain connects TRBV11-2 to TRBJ1-3; weak D call: TRBD1 (6 bases). V lost 2 bases, J lost 2 bases, and 13 bases lay in between. CDR3 length: 16 amino acids. The germline CDR1 and CDR2 sequences are SGHAT and FQNNGV. The CDR3 is CASSLTTGNAGNTIYF. The DNA for the CDR3 is TGTGCCAGCAGCTTAACTACAGGGAACGCTGGAAACACCATATATTTT.

The genes are TRBV6-5 and TRBJ2-1; 7 bases agree with TRBD1. Germline CDR1 MNHEY, CDR2 SVGAGI. This CDR3 has 14 amino acids. V shed 4 bases and J 8 bases; nucleotides not matched to a gene: 8. CDR3 bases: TGTGCCAGCAGTTCCGACGACAGGGCTGATGAGCAGTTCTTC. Translation: CASSSDDRADEQFF.

The V gene is TRBV5-5, the J gene TRBJ2-3; possible D gene TRBD2, 6 bases. Between the trimmed V and J ends, which lost 0 bases and 11 bases, there was a span of 10 bases. Germline-derived CDR1 and CDR2 are SGHKS and YYEKEE (reference sequence). The CDR3 has 12 amino acids. DNA of the CDR3: TGTGCCAGCAGCTTGGGGACCGGGGGGCAGTATTTT. This sequence encodes CASSLGTGGQYF.

J is TRBJ2-7 and V is TRBV19, with 13 bases identical to TRBD2. Per the germline V gene, CDR1 is LNHDA and CDR2 is SQIVND (reference sequence). Losses at the gene ends were 4 bases for V and 0 bases for J; bases not matched to a gene: 6. The CDR3 sequence is 17 residues long. The CDR3 bases are TGTGCCAGTAGTACCCAAAGGACTAGCGGGGGCTCCTACGAGCAGTACTTC. Its protein is CASSTQRTSGGSYEQYF.

This clone appeared once. The rearrangement joins TRBV28 to TRBJ1-2, with a tentative D call TRBD1 (5 bases). Trimming left V 7 bases short and J 4 bases short, with 19 bases between. The germline V gene encodes CDR1 MDHEN and CDR2 SYDVKM. There are 15 residues in the CDR3. CDR3 DNA sequence: TGTGCCAGCAATAGCGGGTCGGGGCATGGCTATGGCTACACCTTC. Protein product: CASNSGSGHGYGYTF.

This clone has a handful of counts. This chain joins TRBV21-1 and TRBJ1-2; the DNA was not compared with TRBD1, the D call given in the table. TRBV21-1 is classified as a pseudogene. The CDR3 length is 16 residues. The CDR3 bases are TGTGCCAGCAGCAAAGGGGACAGAATTCCTAACTATGGCTACACCTTC. Translated, it gives CASSKGDRIPNYGYTF.

The chain employs TRBV25-1 and TRBJ1-5, with a weak D call TRBD1 (5 bases). Germline values: CDR1 MGHDK, CDR2 SYGVNS. Trimming cost V 2 bases and J 4 bases, with 9 bases left between them. This CDR3 comprises 14 residues. CDR3 in amino acids: CASSEIQGNQPQHF. DNA of the CDR3: TGTGCCAGCAGTGAAATTCAGGGAAATCAGCCCCAGCATTTT.

The chain couples TRBV7-3 to TRBJ2-2; 15 nucleotides agree with TRBD2. The length of the CDR3 is 22 residues. J was trimmed by 1 base and V by 2 bases; bases with no gene match: 14. Looked up from germline, CDR1 is SGHTA and CDR2 is FQGTGA. The CDR3 here is CASSLRPLWTSGGGKNTGELFF. The CDR3 DNA sequence: TGTGCCAGCAGCTTACGCCCCCTCTGGACTAGCGGGGGGGGAAAGAACACCGGGGAGCTGTTTTTT.

This chain links TRBV7-9 with TRBJ2-1, with 8 bases aligning to TRBD2. CDR1 and CDR2 (germline): SEHNR, FQNEAQ (reference sequence). CDR3 length: 15 residues. The trim removed 2 bases at V and 5 bases at J, leaving 5 bases unmatched. The chain's CDR3 is CASSLQLAAHNEQFF. Written as DNA, the CDR3 is TGTGCCAGCAGCTTACAACTAGCGGCCCACAATGAGCAGTTCTTC.

This rearrangement joins TRBV5-1 to TRBJ2-7; TRBD2 agrees at 10 bases. The V gene end was trimmed by 4 bases and the J gene end by 5 bases; junction bases not matched to a gene: 12. The CDR3 spans 16 residues. CDR1 and CDR2 from the germline V gene are SGHRS and YFSETQ. CDR3: CASSPRPSGSENEQYF. The CDR3 coding sequence is TGCGCCAGCAGCCCCAGGCCTAGCGGGAGCGAGAACGAGCAGTACTTC.